These 4 T cell receptor beta chains were sequenced from one sample in a study of cytomegalovirus exposure and HLA in healthy donors. This PCR relied on a set of 60 Vbeta primers and 13 Jbeta primers. Sequencing was performed with immunoSEQ multiplex PCR; in TCRdb, only in-frame clones are kept and a portion is missing. The data contain 150,000 to 200,000 clones, about 78% of them singletons. The specimen sequenced was PBMCs. The source of these receptors is a man aged 60 to 69 in good health and CMV-seronegative.

The chain has TRBV29-1 and TRBJ2-2; D possibly corresponds to TRBD2 (6 bases). This CDR3 has 14 residues. Trimming left V 6 bases short and J 0 bases short, with 11 bases between. Germline-derived CDR1 and CDR2 are SQVTM and ANQGSEA. DNA of the CDR3: TGCAGCGTCGGCGGGACGTCGAACACCGGGGAGCTGTTTTTT. Translating gives CSVGGTSNTGELFF.

V is TRBV14 and J is TRBJ2-5; 7 bases match TRBD2. CDR3 length: 11 amino acids. Germline-derived CDR1 and CDR2 are SGHDN and FVKESK. Trimming removed 4 bases from V and 7 bases from J; junction bases left unmatched: 0. The CDR3 protein is CASSPGGTQYF. The CDR3 bases are TGTGCCAGCAGCCCGGGGGGGACCCAGTACTTC.

This chain joins TRBV7-2 and TRBJ2-7; possibly TRBD2 for D (5 bases). The CDR3 sequence is 14 residues long. V shed 2 bases and J shed 2 bases, with 10 bases lying between them. From germline, CDR1 is SGHTA and CDR2 FQGNSA. CDR3 sequence (DNA): TGTGCCAGCAGCTTAACGCTAGCTCCCTACGAGCAGTACTTC. Its translation: CASSLTLAPYEQYF.

This chain links TRBV4-1 with TRBJ2-7; TRBD1 agrees at 7 bases. V lost 6 bases and J lost 5; bases outside the gene matches: 13. The length of the CDR3 is 15 residues. Germline V gene data show CDR1 as MGHRA and CDR2 as YSYEKL. CDR3 sequence: CASRSTGALFDEQYF. CDR3 sequence (DNA): TGCGCCAGCAGAAGCACAGGGGCGTTATTCGACGAGCAGTACTTC.